This entry lists 3 T cell receptor beta chains sequenced from one sample in a study of blood T cell repertoires in COVID-19. Assay used: immunoSEQ multiplex PCR; TCRdb lists only in-frame clones, some missing. The top ten hold more than 8.5% of the sample, which has 150,000 to 200,000 clones, over 75% seen once. The sequenced sample was PBMCs or T cells enriched from blood (not recorded which). These receptors all come from a young woman who had recovered from COVID-19.

The gene calls are TRBV27 and TRBJ2-2, with 13 bases fitting TRBD2. The germline V gene encodes CDR1 MNHEY and CDR2 SMNVEV (reference sequence). The V gene end was trimmed by 8 bases and the J gene end by 0 bases; junction bases not matched to a gene: 12. The CDR3 covers 19 residues. CDR3 region: CASGPIWTSGGPNTGELFF. The CDR3 nucleotides read TGTGCCAGCGGGCCGATCTGGACTAGCGGGGGCCCGAACACCGGGGAGCTGTTTTTT.

V usage is TRBV7-9 and J usage is TRBJ2-7; 8 bases align to TRBD1. The CDR3 is 14 residues long. V shed 4 bases, J shed 6 bases, and the junction held 8 bases outside the gene matches. In germline, CDR1 is SEHNR, CDR2 FQNEAQ (reference sequence). The CDR3 region has the DNA TGTGCCAGCAGCTCCCCAGGGGGCCCTCTCGAGCAGTACTTC. It is translated as CASSSPGGPLEQYF.

The gene calls are TRBV5-1 and TRBJ2-3; 10 bases fit TRBD2. Germline V CDR1 and CDR2: SGHRS, YFSETQ. The CDR3 is 21 amino acids. J was trimmed by 0 bases and V by 3 bases; bases with no gene match: 19. The CDR3 region is CASSWAASGSRAAQSTDTQYF. Here the CDR3 DNA reads TGCGCCAGCAGCTGGGCGGCTAGCGGGAGCCGGGCGGCTCAAAGCACAGATACGCAGTATTTT.